A single sample gave rise to the 31 T cell receptor beta chains below, sequenced in a study of lymphopenia after photon versus proton radiotherapy. Libraries were prepared by immunoSEQ multiplex PCR; TCRdb keeps only in-frame clonotypes and omits some of them. The data hold several thousand clones, with over 60% observed a single time. The input for sequencing was peripheral blood, taken from a patient treated with proton-based radiotherapy. These receptors came from an elderly man with esophageal cancer.

A note on this clone: No DNA is shown, since the ends of the CDR3 on it are uncertain; the CDR3 is the one TCRdb lists. The CDR3 sequence is CASSEFGPGTF. The rearrangement links TRBV6-1 to TRBJ1-2. Germline CDR1 MNHNS, CDR2 SASEGT. From its first to its last residue, the CDR3 has 11 amino acids.

The rearrangement links TRBV6-1 to TRBJ1-2, with D perhaps TRBD1 (5 bases). Germline V gene lookup returns CDR1 MNHNS and CDR2 SASEGT. This CDR3 contains 14 residues. V lost 6 bases, J lost 2 bases, and 13 bases lay in between. The CDR3 spells CASRTAGGNYGYTF. For the CDR3, the DNA is TGTGCCAGCAGGACCGCGGGGGGGAACTATGGCTACACCTTC.

The gene calls are TRBV11-3 and TRBJ2-3; D may be TRBD2 (6 bases). The germline CDR1 and CDR2 sequences are SGHNT and YENEEA. V lost 5 bases and J lost 8, with 17 bases in between. This CDR3 is built from 14 residues. CDR3 nucleotide sequence: TGTGCCAGCAGCGCCGGGACTGGTGGCGGTACGCAGTATTTT. This codes for CASSAGTGGGTQYF.

This clone was counted once. This rearrangement joins TRBV19 to TRBJ1-5; D possibly corresponds to TRBD1 (6 bases). CDR1 LNHDA and CDR2 SQIVND come from the germline V gene (reference sequence). The CDR3 has 15 residues. Between the trimmed V and J ends, which lost 5 bases and 3 bases, there was a span of 14 bases. DNA of the CDR3: TGTGCCAGTAGTCTCGAGGACAGTTACAATCAGCCCCAGCATTTT. Translated: CASSLEDSYNQPQHF.

Here the CDR3 reads CASSLDTNTEAFF. CDR3 nucleotides: TGTGCCAGCAGCTTAGATACGAACACTGAAGCTTTCTTT. This chain joins TRBV7-6 and TRBJ1-1; D is uncertain. The V gene's germline CDR1 is SGHVS and CDR2 FNYEAQ. V lost 1 base and J lost 1, with 4 bases in between. The CDR3 loop spans 13 amino acids.

This rearrangement joins TRBV11-3 to TRBJ2-5; 8 bases agree with TRBD1. Germline CDR1 reads SGHNT; CDR2 reads YENEEA. The length of the CDR3 is 17 residues. The V segment lost 5 bases and the J segment 5 bases; nucleotides outside the gene matches: 16. The CDR3 reads CASSASDPGQVDETQYF. For the CDR3, the DNA is TGTGCCAGCAGCGCCTCAGATCCGGGACAGGTTGACGAGACCCAGTACTTC.

The chain carries TRBV6-1 and TRBJ2-3; either TRBD1 or TRBD2 may fit D (5 bases each). Trimming removed 4 bases from V and 5 bases from J, with 16 bases in between. CDR3 length: 15 amino acids. The V gene's germline CDR1 is MNHNS and CDR2 SASEGT. The CDR3 is CASSAETTRGDTQYF. CDR3 bases: TGTGCCAGCAGTGCGGAGACGACGAGGGGAGATACGCAGTATTTT.

The chain uses TRBV6-5 and TRBJ1-3, with 7 bases that match TRBD1. This CDR3 has 14 amino acids. V lost 7 bases and J lost 4; bases outside the gene matches: 7. Germline V gene sequence: CDR1 MNHEY, CDR2 SVGAGI. This chain's CDR3 is CASNNPGQGNTIYF. As DNA, the CDR3 is TGTGCCAGCAACAATCCGGGACAGGGAAACACCATATATTTT.

The count of this clone is one. The V gene is TRBV5-4, the J gene TRBJ2-7, with 9 bases lining up with TRBD1. Germline CDR1 is SGHNT and CDR2 is YYREEE (reference sequence). This CDR3 is built from 14 residues. The trim removed 4 bases at V and 6 bases at J, leaving 8 bases unmatched. The DNA of the CDR3 is TGTGCCAGCAGCGACGGGACAGGGTTCCTCGAGCAGTACTTC. This gives the protein CASSDGTGFLEQYF.

The V call is TRBV7-2, the J call TRBJ1-5; tentatively, D is TRBD1 (5 bases). Germline V gene lookup returns CDR1 SGHTA and CDR2 FQGNSA. This CDR3 spans 14 amino acids. Deletions cut 1 base from V and 5 bases from J, with 9 bases between. CDR3 sequence: CASSLVLGDQPQHF. The CDR3 DNA follows: TGTGCCAGCAGCTTAGTGTTGGGGGATCAGCCCCAGCATTTT.

Written as DNA, the CDR3 is TGTGCCAGCAGCTTCCGACAGGGGGGAACCGGGGAGCTGTTTTTT. It translates to CASSFRQGGTGELFF. The chain has TRBV7-9 and TRBJ2-2; 9 bases agree with TRBD1. The germline V gene encodes CDR1 SEHNR and CDR2 FQNEAQ (reference sequence). The CDR3 sequence is 15 residues long. V lost 3 bases, J lost 5 bases, and 4 bases stayed unmatched.

This clone was seen only once. This chain connects TRBV2 to TRBJ2-7, with D maybe TRBD1 (5 bases). V was trimmed by 8 bases and J by 4 bases, leaving 18 bases between them. CDR1 and CDR2 (germline): SNHLY, FYNNEI. There are 14 residues in the CDR3. The CDR3 sequence: CASLDRAGKYEQYF. DNA of the CDR3: TGTGCCAGCTTGGACCGCGCAGGGAAATACGAGCAGTACTTC.

The count of this clone is one. The rearrangement links TRBV27 to TRBJ1-2; D uncertain. This CDR3 has 11 residues. Germline V gene data show CDR1 as MNHEY and CDR2 as SMNVEV (reference sequence). CDR3 DNA: TGTACACCCCGGGGAGACTATGGCTACACCTTC. Protein product: CTPRGDYGYTF.

The chain is built from TRBV5-1 and TRBJ2-7, with D possibly being TRBD1 (6 bases). The CDR3 is made up of 13 amino acids. Germline V lookup: CDR1 SGHRS, CDR2 YFSETQ. Trimming removed 4 bases at V and 6 bases at J, with 14 bases between. The CDR3: CASSDIQGSEQYF. CDR3 DNA: TGCGCCAGCAGCGATATTCAGGGGTCCGAGCAGTACTTC.

A word on this clone: One junction end does not reproduce the germline sequence, and a read error may be involved. This chain links TRBV2 with TRBJ1-5; D is ambiguous. The CDR3 is 15 amino acids. Germline CDR1 reads SNHLY; CDR2 reads FYNNEI. The CDR3 DNA sequence: TGTGCCAGCAGCGAAGACACCTCCGGCGGTCAGCCCCAGCATTTT. This encodes CASSEDTSGGQPQHF.

The chain links TRBV6-1 to TRBJ2-6, with D hard to call. The CDR3 has 16 amino acids. From germline, CDR1 is MNHNS and CDR2 SASEGT. V shed 3 bases and J shed 2 bases, with 11 bases lying between them. The DNA of the CDR3 is TGTGCCAGCAGTGATTTCCCTTCCCCTGGGGCCAACGTCCTGACTTTC. It encodes CASSDFPSPGANVLTF.

The chain recombines TRBV5-1 with TRBJ2-5; D not certain. Germline V lookup: CDR1 SGHRS, CDR2 YFSETQ. V lost 1 base and J 1 base, leaving 2 bases between the germline ends. The CDR3 is 12 amino acids. CDR3 amino acids: CASSLSQETQYF. The CDR3 nucleotides read TGCGCCAGCAGCTTGAGCCAAGAGACCCAGTACTTC.

This clone turned up a few times. CDR3 DNA sequence: TGCGCCAGCAGCTTGGGACAGGGGGAGAGCAATGAGCAGTTCTTC. It codes for CASSLGQGESNEQFF. The rearrangement joins TRBV5-1 to TRBJ2-1, with TRBD1 matching over 9 bases. Unmatched junction bases numbered 4, after V lost 0 bases and J lost 6 bases. This CDR3 is 15 amino acids long. The V gene's germline CDR1 is SGHRS and CDR2 YFSETQ.

The CDR3 region is CASSSQGMAQYF. Written as DNA, the CDR3 is TGTGCCAGCAGCTCCCAGGGAATGGCGCAGTACTTC. The V and J genes are TRBV11-3 and TRBJ2-7, with D possibly matching TRBD1 (5 bases). The CDR3 loop spans 12 amino acids. Between the trimmed V and J ends, which lost 4 bases and 9 bases, there was a span of 13 bases. Germline V gene lookup returns CDR1 SGHNT and CDR2 YENEEA.

The CDR3 region has the DNA TGTGCCAGCAGCTTTAGTCGGAATTCACCCCTCCACTTT. Translating gives CASSFSRNSPLHF. The V gene is TRBV7-3, the J gene TRBJ1-6; no clear D gene. Trimming shortened V by 3 bases and J by 7 bases, and 7 bases separated the two germline ends. The CDR3 extends over 13 amino acids. The germline V gene encodes CDR1 SGHTA and CDR2 FQGTGA.

The J gene is TRBJ1-4, the V gene TRBV5-6; TRBD1 aligns across 9 bases. CDR3 size: 15 residues. Germline values: CDR1 SGHDT, CDR2 YYEEEE. J was trimmed by 3 bases and V by 5 bases; bases with no gene match: 5. CDR3 region: CASRGTGRPNEKLFF. The CDR3, as DNA: TGTGCCAGCAGGGGGACAGGGCGCCCTAATGAAAAACTGTTTTTT.

The chain carries TRBV27 and TRBJ1-5, with TRBD1 matching over 9 bases. The junction had 2 bases not matched to a gene; V was cut back by 4 bases and J by 4 bases. The germline V gene has CDR1 MNHEY and CDR2 SMNVEV (reference sequence). This CDR3 region has 14 residues. For the CDR3, the DNA is TGTGCCAGCAGTTGGACAGGGGCGAATCAGCCCCAGCATTTT. Its protein is CASSWTGANQPQHF.

This clone was observed a handful of times. The rearrangement uses TRBV19 and TRBJ1-4, with D possibly being TRBD1 (6 bases). Germline loops: CDR1 LNHDA, CDR2 SQIVND (reference sequence). The CDR3 length is 14 residues. Trimming pared 5 bases from V and 6 bases from J, leaving 13 bases between. The CDR3 sequence is CASSGEGGYEKLFF. The CDR3 nucleotides read TGTGCCAGTAGTGGAGAGGGGGGGTATGAAAAACTGTTTTTT.

V gene TRBV9 combines with J gene TRBJ2-5; D may correspond to TRBD1 or TRBD2 (6 bases each). The V gene's germline CDR1 is SGDLS and CDR2 YYNGEE. The germline V and J ends were trimmed by 4 bases and 5 bases, with 18 bases remaining between them. The CDR3 loop spans 15 amino acids. CDR3 residues: CASSLLPGAGETQYF. In DNA, the CDR3 is TGTGCCAGCAGCCTCCTCCCAGGGGCGGGGGAGACCCAGTACTTC. Supplemented by reference TRBV9 and TRBJ2-5, the full variable domain reads DSGVTQTPKHLITATGQRVTLRCSPRSGDLSVYWYQQSLDQGLQFLIQYYNGEERAKGNILERFSAQQFPDLHSELNLSSLELGDSALYFCASSLLPGAGETQYFGPGTRLLVL.

V usage is TRBV7-2 and J usage is TRBJ2-2; TRBD2 agrees at 9 bases. Germline V gene data show CDR1 as SGHTA and CDR2 as FQGNSA. V lost 7 bases to trimming and J lost 1 base; unmatched junction nucleotides: 1. The CDR3 extends over 14 amino acids. The DNA for the CDR3 is TGTGCCAGCAAACTAGCGGGGAACACCGGGGAGCTGTTTTTT. Residues: CASKLAGNTGELFF.

Concerning this clone: One end of the junction fails to match germline, which may point to a read error. CDR3 sequence reads: CASSFAGTDYEQYF. The CDR3 DNA sequence: TGTGCCAGCAGTTTCGCCGGGACAGACTACGAGCAGTACTTC. The rearrangement joins TRBV10-3 to TRBJ2-7, with 7 bases fitting TRBD1. This CDR3 region has 14 residues. The V gene's germline CDR1 is ENHRY and CDR2 SYGVKD.

V gene TRBV6-1 combines with J gene TRBJ2-1; D not certain. In germline, CDR1 is MNHNS, CDR2 SASEGT. V lost 2 bases, J lost 2 bases, and 13 bases lay in between. This CDR3 region has 16 residues. CDR3 coding DNA: TGTGCCAGCAGTGAAAGTTGGAGCGTACCCTACAATGAGCAGTTCTTC. It is translated as CASSESWSVPYNEQFF.

The chain is built from TRBV30 and TRBJ2-1; D gene ambiguous. The V gene's germline CDR1 is GTSNPN and CDR2 SVGIG (reference sequence). The CDR3 totals 14 residues. V lost 2 bases, J lost 4 bases, and 12 bases lay in between. CDR3 in amino acids: CAWSSKRGYNEQFF. The CDR3 DNA reads TGTGCCTGGAGTTCCAAGCGAGGATACAATGAGCAGTTCTTC.

V and J are TRBV2 and TRBJ2-2; D might be TRBD1 (5 bases). The CDR3 is made up of 14 amino acids. Trimming removed 6 bases at V and 7 bases at J, with 15 bases between. The germline CDR1 and CDR2 sequences are SNHLY and FYNNEI. The CDR3 loop is CASSVGHRSGELFF. The CDR3 DNA is TGTGCCAGCAGCGTGGGGCACCGAAGCGGGGAGCTGTTTTTT.

The chain recombines TRBV11-3 with TRBJ2-1; 7 bases agree with TRBD1. Germline trimming cut 6 bases from V and 9 bases from J; bases unmatched to any gene: 5. In germline, CDR1 is SGHNT, CDR2 YENEEA. The CDR3 is 12 residues long. CDR3 region: CASSSQGPEQFF. The CDR3 coding sequence is TGTGCCAGCAGTTCACAGGGGCCTGAGCAGTTCTTC.

The J gene is TRBJ2-2, the V gene TRBV7-9, with D perhaps TRBD2 (6 bases). Germline values: CDR1 SEHNR, CDR2 FQNEAQ (reference sequence). The CDR3 contains 18 residues. With 3 bases removed from V and 0 bases from J, the gap between germline ends came to 17 bases. The CDR3 bases are TGTGCCAGCAGCTTCCCCCTTATCCCGGGGGCGAACACCGGGGAGCTGTTTTTT. This translates into CASSFPLIPGANTGELFF. Full variable domain (missing parts from reference TRBV7-9 and TRBJ2-2): DTGVSQNPRHKITKRGQNVTFRCDPISEHNRLYWYRQTLGQGPEFLTYFQNEAQLEKSRLLSDRFSAERPKGSFSTLEIQRTEQGDSAMYLCASSFPLIPGANTGELFFGEGSRLTVL.